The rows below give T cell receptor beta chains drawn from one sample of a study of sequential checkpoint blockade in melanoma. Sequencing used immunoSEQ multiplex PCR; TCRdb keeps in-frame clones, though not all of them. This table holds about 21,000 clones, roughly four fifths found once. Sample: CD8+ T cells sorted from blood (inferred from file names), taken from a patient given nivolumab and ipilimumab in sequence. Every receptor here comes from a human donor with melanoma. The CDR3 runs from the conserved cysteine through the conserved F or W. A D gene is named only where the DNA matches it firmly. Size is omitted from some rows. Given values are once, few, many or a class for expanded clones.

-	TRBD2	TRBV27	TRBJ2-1	TGTGCCAGCAGTTCACTAGCGGGGGACTACAATGAGCAGTTCTTC	CASSSLAGDYNEQFF
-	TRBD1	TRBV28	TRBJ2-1	TGTGCCAGCAGTCCGGGACAGATCAATGAGCAGTTCTTC	CASSPGQINEQFF
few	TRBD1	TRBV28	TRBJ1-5	TGTGCCAGCAGTCCGGGGGACAGCCAGCCCCAGCATTTT	CASSPGDSQPQHF
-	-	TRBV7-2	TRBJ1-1	TGTGCCAGCAGCTTATTCTTAGCAAGAGATAACACTGAAGCTTTCTTT	CASSLFLARDNTEAFF
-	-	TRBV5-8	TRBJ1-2	TGTGCCAGCAGCTACCGTTGGGGCTCTGGCTACACCTTC	CASSYRWGSGYTF
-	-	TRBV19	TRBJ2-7	TGTGCCAGTAGCGCCGGGACACCCAGCTACGAGCAGTACTTC	CASSAGTPSYEQYF
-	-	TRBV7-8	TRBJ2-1	TGTGCCAGCAGCTTAGACAGGGAACCTTACAATGAGCAGTTCTTC	CASSLDREPYNEQFF
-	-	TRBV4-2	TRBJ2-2	TGTGCCAGCAGCCAACGGGTGGTCACCGGGGAGCCGTTTTTT	CASSQRVVTGEPFF
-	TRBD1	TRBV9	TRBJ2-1	TGTGCCAGCAGCACGACAGGGTTGTATGAGCAGTTCTTC	CASSTTGLYEQFF
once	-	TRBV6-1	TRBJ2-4	TGTGCCAGCAGTGAGTTCACAGACATTCAGTACTTC	CASSEFTDIQYF
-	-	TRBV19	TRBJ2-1	TGTGCCAGTAGTAGACCCGCTTTGGACACGCCCTCCTACAATGAGCAGTTCTTC	CASSRPALDTPSYNEQFF
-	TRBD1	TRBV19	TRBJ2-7	TGTGCCAGTAGTATAGCCCAGGACAGGTGGAACGAGCAGTACTTC	CASSIAQDRWNEQYF
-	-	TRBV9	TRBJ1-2	TGTGCCAGCAGCGGGACTGAAGGGGGCTATGGCTACACCTTC	CASSGTEGGYGYTF
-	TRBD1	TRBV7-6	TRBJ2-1	TGTGCCAGCAGCACCGGGACAGTTAGCAATGAGCAGTTCTTC	CASSTGTVSNEQFF
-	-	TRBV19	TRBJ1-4	TGTGCCAGTAATGGTCAGGGTCGGGAAAAACTGTTTTTT	CASNGQGREKLFF
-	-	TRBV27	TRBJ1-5	TGTGCCAGCAGTTACTCGAGAAACCCGAATCAGCCCCAGCATTTT	CASSYSRNPNQPQHF
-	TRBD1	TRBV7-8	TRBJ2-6	TGTGCCAGCAGCTCCTTGGGACAGGGTGGCTCTGGGGCCAACGTCCTGACTTTC	CASSSLGQGGSGANVLTF
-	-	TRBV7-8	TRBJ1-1	TGTGCCAGCAGCTTCGGTTACACTGAAGCTTTCTTT	CASSFGYTEAFF
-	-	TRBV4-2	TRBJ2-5	TGTGCCAGCAGCCAAGAAATCGTTCGGGAGACCCAGTACTTC	CASSQEIVRETQYF
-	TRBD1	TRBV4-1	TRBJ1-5	TGCGCCAGCAGCCAATCCACAGGGGACAATCAGCCCCAGCATTTT	CASSQSTGDNQPQHF
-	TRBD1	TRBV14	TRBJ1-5	TGTGCCAGCAGCCACATAAAAAGCCCTTATCCGGGACAGGGGGCGTTTAATCAGCCCCAGCATTTT	CASSHIKSPYPGQGAFNQPQHF
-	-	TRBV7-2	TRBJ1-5	TGTGCCAGCAGCTCTCACGGGGGGACCAATCAGCCCCAGCATTTT	CASSSHGGTNQPQHF
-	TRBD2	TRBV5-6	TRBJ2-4	TGTGCCAGCAGCTTGTGGGGGGGAGGGTCGGACATTCAGTACTTC	CASSLWGGGSDIQYF
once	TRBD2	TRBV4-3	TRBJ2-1	TGCGCCAGCAGGAAAGGACTAGCGGAGCTCTACAATGAGCAGTTCTTC	CASRKGLAELYNEQFF
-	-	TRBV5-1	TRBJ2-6	TGCGCCAGCAGCGTTAACTCTGGGGCCAACGTCCTGACTTTC	CASSVNSGANVLTF
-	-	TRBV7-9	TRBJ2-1	TGTGCCAGCAGCTTACGTAGCGGCCGCTCCTACAATGAGCAGTTCTTC	CASSLRSGRSYNEQFF
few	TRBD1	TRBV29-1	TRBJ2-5	TGCAGCGTGGAGGACAGGGGAGATCAAGAGACCCAGTACTTC	CSVEDRGDQETQYF
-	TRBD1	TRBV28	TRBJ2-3	TGTGCCAGCAGTTTATTCCTCGATCCCGGGACAGGGGGTACAGATACGCAGTATTTT	CASSLFLDPGTGGTDTQYF
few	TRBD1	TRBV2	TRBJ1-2	TGTGCCAGCAGTGACGGCACGGGACAGGGAAGTTACTATGGCTACACCTTC	CASSDGTGQGSYYGYTF
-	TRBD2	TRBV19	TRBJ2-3	TGTGCCAGTAACCCCAGCGGGGGAGCCTTGGATACGCAGTATTTT	CASNPSGGALDTQYF
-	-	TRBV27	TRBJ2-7	TGTGCCAGCAGCTTGGGCAACTCCTACGAGCAGTACTTC	CASSLGNSYEQYF
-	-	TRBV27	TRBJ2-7	TGTGCCAGCAGTTTATCGGAGGGGTTCTACGAGCAGTACTTC	CASSLSEGFYEQYF
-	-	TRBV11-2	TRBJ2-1	TGTGCCAGCAGCTTAGCCTTAGCGTTCAATGAGCAGTTCTTC	CASSLALAFNEQFF
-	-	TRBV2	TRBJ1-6	TGTGCCAGCAGGGAGTCCGATTGGGCCCTCCACTTT	CASRESDWALHF
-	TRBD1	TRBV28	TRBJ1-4	TGTGCCAGCAGGACAGGGGTAGGGGCAACTAATGAAAAACTGTTTTTT	CASRTGVGATNEKLFF
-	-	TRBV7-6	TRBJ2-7	TGTGCCAGCAGCTCGGACACGGATGGGTACGAGCAGTACTTC	CASSSDTDGYEQYF
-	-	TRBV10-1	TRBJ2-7	TGCGCCAGCAGTCCTCGACAGGGAGGTGGCTACGAGCAGTACTTC	CASSPRQGGGYEQYF
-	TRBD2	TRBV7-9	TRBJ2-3	TGTGCCAGCAGCTCATCGTGGACTAGCGGGGATTATACGCAGTATTTT	CASSSSWTSGDYTQYF
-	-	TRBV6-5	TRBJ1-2	TGTGCCAGCAGTTACACCGCCCAGGGCGGAGGCTACACCTTC	CASSYTAQGGGYTF
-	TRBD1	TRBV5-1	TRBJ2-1	TGCGCCAGCAGCATAGGGACAGATCGATACAATGAGCAGTTCTTC	CASSIGTDRYNEQFF
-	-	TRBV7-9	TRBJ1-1	TGTGCCAGCAGCCCCCTTCAGGCGGGGTGGATGGGCACTGAAGCTTTCTTT	CASSPLQAGWMGTEAFF
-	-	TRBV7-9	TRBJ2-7	TGTGCCAGCAGCGCGGTAACAGGGAGAGGCTACGAGCAGTACTTC	CASSAVTGRGYEQYF
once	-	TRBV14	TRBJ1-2	TGTGCCAGCAGCCAACCCAAGGCCGGGGGTTCGAACTATGGCTACACCTTC	CASSQPKAGGSNYGYTF
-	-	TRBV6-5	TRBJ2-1	TGTGCCAGCAGCCACGGGACATCCTCCTACAATGAGCAGTTCTTC	CASSHGTSSYNEQFF
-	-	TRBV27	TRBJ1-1	TGTGCCAGCAGAGGGAGTTGGACTGAAGCTTTCTTT	CASRGSWTEAFF
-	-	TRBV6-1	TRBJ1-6	TGTGCCAGCAGTGAAGTGCCGCCGAGCTCCTATAATTCACCCCTCCACTTT	CASSEVPPSSYNSPLHF
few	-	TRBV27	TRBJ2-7	TGTGCCAGCAGTCCTAACGCCGGGACTTTTGTTTACGAGCAGTACTTC	CASSPNAGTFVYEQYF
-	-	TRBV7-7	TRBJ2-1	TGTGCTAGCAGCTTAGCCGCGGGAACGGGGAGTGAGCAGTTCTTC	CASSLAAGTGSEQFF
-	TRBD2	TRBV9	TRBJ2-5	TGTGCCAGCAGCTCCCCCCACGGAAGGAGCGGGGGGCAAGAGACCCAGTACTTC	CASSSPHGRSGGQETQYF
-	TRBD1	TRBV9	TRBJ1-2	TGTGCCAGCAGCGTAGATACGGGACAGGGTCGTTATGGCTACACCTTC	CASSVDTGQGRYGYTF
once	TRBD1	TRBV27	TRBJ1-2	TGTGCCAGCAGTTTCTCTCGGACAGGCGACTATGGCTACACCTTC	CASSFSRTGDYGYTF
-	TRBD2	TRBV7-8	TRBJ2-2	TGTGCCAGCAGCCGATTAGCGGGGCCGAACACCGGGGAGCTGTTTTTT	CASSRLAGPNTGELFF
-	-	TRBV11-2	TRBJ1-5	TGTGCCAGCAGCTTAGGTATGACGGGGGGCAATCAGCCCCAGCATTTT	CASSLGMTGGNQPQHF